This T cell receptor beta chain comes out of a study of regulatory T cells in long-lasting Graves disease. CDR1 is SEHNR and CDR2 is FQNEAQ in the germline V gene (reference sequence). CDR3 size: 11 residues. As for time point: newly diagnosed GD, antithyroid drugs for less than 3 months. Isolated PBMC RNA provided the starting material for the TCR library. Of note for this clonotype: An end of the junction differs from the germline gene, which may be a read error.

Building of the TCR beta libraries involved iRepertoire HTBI primers and Arm-PCR of CDR3 regions. Via MiXCR, TCRdb re-called the multiplex PCR reads, giving one row per CDR3 protein. The sample contains about 440,000 distinct CDR3 sequences, 16% of which appear only once. The data were also submitted as part of a second study, on T cells in Graves' hyperthyroidism and ophthalmopathy. That report adds: An initial round of RT-PCR targeting the TCR CDR3 relied on the HTBI primer set. The model anticipated ophthalmopathy a median about six months pre-onset.

The J gene is TRBJ2-7, the V gene TRBV7-9; 7 bases are shared with TRBD1. Source: peripheral blood mononuclear cells (PBMCs), taken at new diagnosis, from a patient treated with antithyroid drugs. The clonotype comes from a woman younger than 35 with Graves disease. The CDR3 DNA is TGTGCCAGCGCATTAGACGACAGGGCCCTCTTC. It encodes CASALDDRALF.